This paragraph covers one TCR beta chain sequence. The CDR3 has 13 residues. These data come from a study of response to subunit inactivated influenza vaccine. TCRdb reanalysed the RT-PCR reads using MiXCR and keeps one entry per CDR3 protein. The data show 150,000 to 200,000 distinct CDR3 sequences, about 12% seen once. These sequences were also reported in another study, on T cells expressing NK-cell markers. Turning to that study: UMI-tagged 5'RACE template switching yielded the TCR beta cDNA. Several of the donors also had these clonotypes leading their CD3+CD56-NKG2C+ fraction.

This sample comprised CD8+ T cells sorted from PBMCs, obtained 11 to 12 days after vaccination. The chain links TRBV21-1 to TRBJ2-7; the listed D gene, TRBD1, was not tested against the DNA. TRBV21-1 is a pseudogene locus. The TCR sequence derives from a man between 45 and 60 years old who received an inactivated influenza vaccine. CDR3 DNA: TGTGCCAGCAAAAGGGGGGTCCGAAGCGAGCAGTACTTC. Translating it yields CASKRGVRSEQYF.